This T cell receptor beta chain was identified during a study of cytomegalovirus exposure and HLA in healthy donors. The germline gives CDR1 MGHRA, CDR2 YSYEKL. This CDR3 region has 16 residues. V gave up 1 base and J gave up 3 bases, with 14 bases separating them. The PCR employed 60 Vbeta primers together with 13 Jbeta primers. Some clones are missing from TCRdb's copy, which holds only in-frame ones; the method was immunoSEQ multiplex PCR. This table has about 160,000 clones, about 80% appearing once. The table lists this clone with a few counts. The J gene is TRBJ2-3, the V gene TRBV4-1; the D gene is possibly TRBD2 (6 bases). This TCR came from a man aged 25 to 45 in good health and CMV-seronegative. The sample was PBMCs. The CDR3 loop reads CASSQGSGSSTDTQYF. CDR3 in DNA: TGCGCCAGCAGCCAAGGTAGCGGCAGCTCAACAGATACGCAGTATTTT.